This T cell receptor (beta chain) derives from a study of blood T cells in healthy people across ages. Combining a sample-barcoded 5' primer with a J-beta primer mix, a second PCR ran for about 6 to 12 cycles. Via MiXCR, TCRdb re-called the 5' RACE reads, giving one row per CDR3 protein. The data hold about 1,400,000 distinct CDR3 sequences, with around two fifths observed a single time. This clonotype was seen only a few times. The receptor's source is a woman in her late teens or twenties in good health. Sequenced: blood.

CDR3 DNA sequence: TGCAGCGTTCTACAGGGTACTGCAGGCGAGCAGTACTTC. Translating gives CSVLQGTAGEQYF. The chain recombines TRBV29-1 with TRBJ2-7; a weak D match, TRBD1 (6 bases). Germline V gene sequence: CDR1 SQVTM, CDR2 ANQGSEA. The CDR3 is 13 residues long. V was clipped by 5 bases and J by 6 bases, with 17 bases between them.